These 20 T cell receptor beta chains originate from one sample sequenced in a study of blood T cell repertoires in COVID-19. This table comes from immunoSEQ multiplex PCR, and its TCRdb copy is limited to in-frame clones, with some not included. The top ten clones hold 18% of a sample with about 160,000 clones, over 85% of them seen once. The sequenced sample consisted of peripheral blood. These receptors all stem from a man aged 55 to 69 with active or convalescent COVID-19.

The J gene is TRBJ2-2, the V gene TRBV10-1; no reliable D call. Trimming cost V 9 bases and J 1 base, with 9 bases left between them. The V gene's germline CDR1 is WNHNN and CDR2 SYGVQD (reference sequence). The CDR3 contains 13 residues. The CDR3 sequence is CASKQENTGELFF. The CDR3 bases are TGCGCCAGTAAGCAGGAGAACACCGGGGAGCTGTTTTTT.

This sequence joins TRBV29-1 and TRBJ2-3; TRBD2 agrees at 7 bases. The CDR3 sequence is 15 residues long. V was clipped by 2 bases and J by 2 bases; unmatched bases: 7. The germline gives CDR1 SQVTM, CDR2 ANQGSEA. DNA of the CDR3: TGCAGCGTTGAATATGGGCGGGGGATCACAGATACGCAGTATTTT. Translating it yields CSVEYGRGITDTQYF.

Of note for this clone: The CDR3 carries no conserved terminal phenylalanine or tryptophan, so it likely arises from a read error. The DNA is left out, because the CDR3 cannot be placed on it with certainty; the CDR3 is given as TCRdb lists it. The rearrangement links TRBV12-3 or TRBV12-4 to TRBJ1-1; TRBD1 was called by the table and not checked on the DNA. The CDR3 comprises 13 residues, both ends counted. The CDR3 protein is CASSSTSGVKLEI.

The chain combines TRBV19 with TRBJ2-2; 14 bases agree with TRBD2. V trimming: 7 bases; J trimming: 6 bases; junction bases outside the gene matches: 10. Germline CDR1 and CDR2: LNHDA and SQIVND (reference sequence). The CDR3 is made up of 17 amino acids. The CDR3: CASKHGTSGRIAGELFF. The CDR3 region has the DNA TGTGCCAGTAAGCACGGGACTAGCGGGAGAATAGCCGGGGAGCTGTTTTTT.

The J gene is TRBJ2-1, the V gene TRBV11-1; D is uncertain. Germline V gene sequence: CDR1 SGHAT, CDR2 FQDESV (reference sequence). The CDR3 has 12 amino acids. V lost 4 bases and J 7 bases, leaving 8 bases between the germline ends. CDR3 sequence reads: CASSSGGNEQFF. CDR3 in DNA: TGTGCCAGCAGCTCGGGTGGAAATGAGCAGTTCTTC. The entire variable domain, with the rest obtained from reference TRBV11-1 and TRBJ2-1, is as follows: EAEVAQSPRYKITEKSQAVAFWCDPISGHATLYWYRQILGQGPELLVQFQDESVVDDSQLPKDRFSAERLKGVDSTLKIQPAELGDSAMYLCASSSGGNEQFFGPGTRLTVL.

The V and J genes are TRBV28 and TRBJ1-1; 7 nucleotides align to TRBD1. V lost 6 bases, J lost 0 bases, and 4 bases stayed unmatched. This CDR3 region has 14 residues. Germline CDR1 and CDR2: MDHEN and SYDVKM. The CDR3 here is CASSPGTVNTEAFF. In DNA form, the CDR3 reads TGTGCCAGCAGCCCCGGGACAGTGAACACTGAAGCTTTCTTT.

For the CDR3, the DNA is TGTGCCAGCAGTTTGACTAGCGGAGGGGATACGCAGTATTTT. It is translated as CASSLTSGGDTQYF. This chain uses TRBV6-5 with TRBJ2-3; 9 bases are a match to TRBD2. The CDR3 runs 14 residues. Germline assignment: CDR1 MNHEY and CDR2 SVGAGI. Trimming took 4 bases from V and 6 from J; bases not matched to a gene: 5.

V gene TRBV9 combines with J gene TRBJ1-4, with 8 bases aligning to TRBD1. The V gene end was trimmed by 3 bases and the J gene end by 8 bases; junction bases not matched to a gene: 6. The CDR3 is 14 residues long. Per germline, CDR1 SGDLS and CDR2 YYNGEE. CDR3 sequence (DNA): TGTGCCAGCAGCGGGGGACAGGAGGGGGAAAAACTGTTTTTT. It codes for CASSGGQEGEKLFF.

The V and J genes are TRBV28 and TRBJ2-2; a possible D gene is TRBD2 (6 bases). The CDR3 sequence is 15 residues long. CDR1 and CDR2 (germline): MDHEN, SYDVKM. Trimming took 2 bases from V and 0 from J, leaving 7 bases between them. This CDR3 is CASSLTGANTGELFF. CDR3 sequence (DNA): TGTGCCAGCAGTTTAACGGGGGCGAACACCGGGGAGCTGTTTTTT.

The genes are TRBV6-4 and TRBJ1-1, with a tentative D call TRBD1 (6 bases). Between the trimmed V and J ends, which lost 2 bases and 5 bases, there was a span of 18 bases. The germline V gene encodes CDR1 MRHNA and CDR2 SNTAGT. This CDR3 comprises 16 residues. CDR3 amino acids: CASSDQYRAQWTEAFF. The CDR3 DNA sequence: TGTGCCAGCAGTGACCAGTACAGGGCTCAGTGGACTGAAGCTTTCTTT.

This rearrangement joins TRBV30 to TRBJ1-5; D ambiguous. Trimming shortened V by 2 bases and J by 5 bases, and 10 bases separated the two germline ends. CDR1 and CDR2 from the germline V gene are GTSNPN and SVGIG (reference sequence). The CDR3 extends over 13 amino acids. CDR3 sequence: CAWSLGSDQPQHF. In nucleotides, the CDR3 is TGTGCCTGGAGTCTGGGGAGCGATCAGCCCCAGCATTTT.

This chain connects TRBV19 to TRBJ2-2, with 7 bases lining up with TRBD1. This CDR3 has 16 residues. Germline-derived CDR1 and CDR2 are LNHDA and SQIVND (reference sequence). Losses at the gene ends were 5 bases for V and 1 base for J; bases not matched to a gene: 7. This chain's CDR3 is CASSEPRTGNTGELFF. In nucleotides, the CDR3 is TGTGCCAGTAGTGAACCTCGGACAGGGAACACCGGGGAGCTGTTTTTT.

This rearrangement joins TRBV5-1 to TRBJ2-1; TRBD2 matches 9 bases. Per the germline V gene, CDR1 is SGHRS and CDR2 is YFSETQ. There are 15 residues in the CDR3. The V and J ends lost 4 bases and 3 bases, in that order; junction bases with no gene match: 5. CDR3 residues: CASSTPSGVYNEQFF. CDR3 DNA: TGCGCCAGCAGCACCCCTAGCGGGGTCTACAATGAGCAGTTCTTC.

The gene calls are TRBV14 and TRBJ2-2; 9 nucleotides match TRBD1. From germline, CDR1 is SGHDN and CDR2 FVKESK. J lost 6 bases, V lost 3 bases, and 5 bases had no gene match. The CDR3 consists of 15 residues. The CDR3 bases are TGTGCCAGCAGCCAGGGACAGGGCTTTTCCGGGGAGCTGTTTTTT. Protein product: CASSQGQGFSGELFF.

This chain uses TRBV2 with TRBJ1-1, with D perhaps TRBD1 (5 bases). V shed 4 bases and J shed 5 bases, with 14 bases lying between them. The CDR3 sequence is 14 residues long. Germline-derived CDR1 and CDR2 are SNHLY and FYNNEI. The CDR3 region is CASSVLTVITEAFF. The CDR3 nucleotides read TGTGCCAGCAGTGTCTTGACAGTAATTACTGAAGCTTTCTTT.

The table lists this clone with a count of one. The gene calls are TRBV10-3 and TRBJ2-1, with TRBD1 identical over 8 bases. Germline V lookup: CDR1 ENHRY, CDR2 SYGVKD. This CDR3 region has 13 residues. Trimming at V came to 7 bases and at J to 4 bases, leaving 3 bases not matched to a gene. The CDR3: CAITRTGYNEQFF. The CDR3 nucleotides read TGTGCCATCACCAGGACAGGGTACAATGAGCAGTTCTTC.

The J gene is TRBJ2-7, the V gene TRBV11-2; weak D call: TRBD1 (6 bases). Looked up from germline, CDR1 is SGHAT and CDR2 is FQNNGV. V lost 2 bases and J lost 0, with 8 bases in between. The CDR3 contains 14 residues. The DNA for the CDR3 is TGTGCCAGCAGCTTACAGGGGCACTCCTACGAGCAGTACTTC. This translates into CASSLQGHSYEQYF.

The rearrangement joins TRBV10-1 to TRBJ2-2, with D possibly TRBD1 on 6 matching bases. V shed 4 bases and J shed 5 bases, with 11 bases lying between them. The length of the CDR3 is 14 residues. CDR1 and CDR2 (germline): WNHNN, SYGVQD (reference sequence). The CDR3, as DNA: TGCGCCAGCAGTGCAGCCGACAGGACCGGGGAGCTGTTTTTT. Encoded protein: CASSAADRTGELFF.

This clone was observed a single time. J is TRBJ2-2 and V is TRBV20-1; D is ambiguous. Looked up from germline, CDR1 is DFQATT and CDR2 is SNEGSKA (reference sequence). This CDR3 region has 13 residues. V was pared by 3 bases and J by 2 bases, with 7 bases between. The CDR3 DNA reads TGCAGTGCTAGTCCGGTAAACACCGGGGAGCTGTTTTTT. This sequence encodes CSASPVNTGELFF.

This chain links TRBV28 with TRBJ1-3; the match to TRBD1 covers 7 bases. In germline, CDR1 is MDHEN, CDR2 SYDVKM. The CDR3 spans 15 residues. Trimming took 6 bases from V and 0 from J; bases not matched to a gene: 5. This CDR3 reads CASSPGTVSGNTIYF. The CDR3 DNA sequence: TGTGCCAGCAGCCCCGGGACAGTCTCTGGAAACACCATATATTTT.